The 4 T cell receptor beta chains below come from one sample, sequenced in a study of blood T cells in healthy people across ages. A sample-barcoded 5' primer and a J-beta primer mix were used in a second PCR of about 6 to 11 cycles. Using its own MiXCR run on the 5' RACE reads, TCRdb lists one record per CDR3 protein. The sample holds roughly 1,700,000 distinct CDR3 sequences, approximately 30% seen once. The sample comprised blood. These receptors were collected from a woman in her 30s in good health.

This clonotype came up many times. The chain's CDR3 is CASSHDRASSEGQETQYF. The CDR3 DNA is TGTGCCAGCAGCCACGACAGGGCGTCTAGTGAGGGCCAAGAGACCCAGTACTTC. The chain couples TRBV4-2 to TRBJ2-5; 7 bases map to TRBD1. Per germline, CDR1 LGHNA and CDR2 YNFKEQ. This CDR3 has 18 amino acids. Trimming removed 3 bases from V and 1 base from J; junction bases left unmatched: 14.

This clonotype was observed many times. This chain links TRBV28 with TRBJ2-7; D could derive from TRBD1 or TRBD2 (6 bases each). V lost 5 bases to trimming and J lost 2 bases, with 13 bases between them. In germline, CDR1 is MDHEN, CDR2 SYDVKM. The CDR3 is made up of 14 amino acids. CDR3 protein: CASSLGGQAYEQYF. DNA for the CDR3: TGTGCCAGCAGTCTGGGGGGACAAGCCTACGAGCAGTACTTC.

This clonotype has more than one count but fewer than ten. The genes are TRBV3-1 and TRBJ2-7; the match to TRBD2 covers 8 bases. This CDR3 spans 14 amino acids. Trimming cost V 5 bases and J 3 bases; bases outside gene matches: 6. Germline assignment: CDR1 LGHDT and CDR2 YNNKEL (reference sequence). For the CDR3, the DNA is TGTGCCAGCAGCACGGGACTAGACTACTACGAGCAGTACTTC. Translated, it gives CASSTGLDYYEQYF.

This clonotype was observed a handful of times. The genes are TRBV5-1 and TRBJ1-1, with TRBD1 matching over 9 bases. Looked up from germline, CDR1 is SGHRS and CDR2 is YFSETQ. Trimming cost V 0 bases and J 3 bases; bases outside gene matches: 3. The CDR3 totals 15 residues. The CDR3 coding sequence is TGCGCCAGCAGCTTGGTCCGGACAGGGGACACTGAAGCTTTCTTT. Translating it yields CASSLVRTGDTEAFF.